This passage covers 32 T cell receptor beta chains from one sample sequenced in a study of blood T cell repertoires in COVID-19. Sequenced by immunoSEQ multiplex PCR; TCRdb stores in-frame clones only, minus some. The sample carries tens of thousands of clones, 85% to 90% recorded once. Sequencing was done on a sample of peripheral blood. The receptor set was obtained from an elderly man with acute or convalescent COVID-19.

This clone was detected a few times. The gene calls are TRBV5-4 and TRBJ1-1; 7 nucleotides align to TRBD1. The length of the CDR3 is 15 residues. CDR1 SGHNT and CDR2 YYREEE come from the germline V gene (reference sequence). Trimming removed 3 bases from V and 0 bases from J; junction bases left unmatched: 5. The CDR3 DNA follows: TGTGCCAGCAGCTCTCCGGGACAGCTGAACACTGAAGCTTTCTTT. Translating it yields CASSSPGQLNTEAFF.

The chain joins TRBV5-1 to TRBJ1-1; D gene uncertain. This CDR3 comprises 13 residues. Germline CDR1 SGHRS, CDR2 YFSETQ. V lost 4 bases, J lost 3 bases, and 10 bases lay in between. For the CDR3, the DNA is TGCGCCAGCAGCGGATGGAGGGACACTGAAGCTTTCTTT. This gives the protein CASSGWRDTEAFF.

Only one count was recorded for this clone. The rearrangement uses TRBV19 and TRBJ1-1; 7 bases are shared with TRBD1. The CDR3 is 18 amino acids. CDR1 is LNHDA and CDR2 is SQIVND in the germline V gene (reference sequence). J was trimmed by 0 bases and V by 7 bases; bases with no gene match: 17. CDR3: CASTSDRLQRGMNTEAFF. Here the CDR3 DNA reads TGTGCCAGTACCTCGGACAGGCTTCAACGGGGGATGAACACTGAAGCTTTCTTT.

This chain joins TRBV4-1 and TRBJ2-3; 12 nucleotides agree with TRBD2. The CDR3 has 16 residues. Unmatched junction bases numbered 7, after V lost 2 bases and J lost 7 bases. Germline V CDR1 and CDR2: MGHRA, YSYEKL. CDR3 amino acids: CASSQPSSGGANTQYF. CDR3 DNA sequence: TGCGCCAGCAGCCAACCCTCTAGCGGGGGGGCAAATACGCAGTATTTT.

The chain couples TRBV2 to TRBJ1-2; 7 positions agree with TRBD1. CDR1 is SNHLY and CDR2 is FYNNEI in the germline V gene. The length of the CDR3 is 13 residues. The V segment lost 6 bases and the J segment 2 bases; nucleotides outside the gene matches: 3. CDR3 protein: CASSPGQNYGYTF. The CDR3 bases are TGTGCCAGCAGCCCGGGACAGAACTATGGCTACACCTTC.

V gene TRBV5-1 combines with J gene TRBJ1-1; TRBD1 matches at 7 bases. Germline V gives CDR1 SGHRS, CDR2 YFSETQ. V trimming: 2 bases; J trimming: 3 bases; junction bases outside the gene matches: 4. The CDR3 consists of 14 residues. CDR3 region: CASSLIQGDTEAFF. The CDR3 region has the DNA TGCGCCAGCAGCTTAATTCAGGGGGACACTGAAGCTTTCTTT.

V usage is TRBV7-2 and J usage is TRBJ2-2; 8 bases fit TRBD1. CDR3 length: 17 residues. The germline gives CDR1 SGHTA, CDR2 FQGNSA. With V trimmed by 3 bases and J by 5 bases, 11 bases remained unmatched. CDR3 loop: CASSFTSGQGQTGELFF. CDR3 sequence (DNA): TGTGCCAGCAGCTTCACTTCCGGACAGGGTCAAACCGGGGAGCTGTTTTTT.

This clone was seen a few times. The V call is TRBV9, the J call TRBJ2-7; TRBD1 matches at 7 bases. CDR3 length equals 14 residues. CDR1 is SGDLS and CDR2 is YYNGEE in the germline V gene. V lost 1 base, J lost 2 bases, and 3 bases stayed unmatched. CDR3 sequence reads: CASSVSTGPYEQYF. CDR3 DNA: TGTGCCAGCAGCGTATCGACAGGGCCCTACGAGCAGTACTTC.

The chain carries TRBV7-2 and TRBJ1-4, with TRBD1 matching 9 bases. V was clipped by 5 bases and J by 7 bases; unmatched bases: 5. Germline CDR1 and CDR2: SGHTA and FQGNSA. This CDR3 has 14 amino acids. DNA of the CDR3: TGTGCCAGCAGCCCACAGGGGGCGCGTGAAAAACTGTTTTTT. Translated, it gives CASSPQGAREKLFF. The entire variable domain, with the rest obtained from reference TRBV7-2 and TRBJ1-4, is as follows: GAGVSQSPSNKVTEKGKDVELRCDPISGHTALYWYRQSLGQGLEFLIYFQGNSAPDKSGLPSDRFSAERTGGSVSTLTIQRTQQEDSAVYLCASSPQGAREKLFFGSGTQLSVL.

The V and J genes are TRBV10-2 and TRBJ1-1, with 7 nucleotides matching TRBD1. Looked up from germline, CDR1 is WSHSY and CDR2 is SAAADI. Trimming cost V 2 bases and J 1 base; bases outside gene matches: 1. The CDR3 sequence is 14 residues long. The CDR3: CASSETGANTEAFF. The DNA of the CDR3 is TGCGCCAGCAGTGAGACAGGGGCGAACACTGAAGCTTTCTTT.

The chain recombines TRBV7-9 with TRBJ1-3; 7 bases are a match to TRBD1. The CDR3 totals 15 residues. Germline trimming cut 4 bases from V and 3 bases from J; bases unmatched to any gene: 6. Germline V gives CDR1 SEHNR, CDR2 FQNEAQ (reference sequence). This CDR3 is CASSSDRVGGNTIYF. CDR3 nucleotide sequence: TGTGCCAGCAGCTCTGACAGGGTTGGTGGAAACACCATATATTTT.

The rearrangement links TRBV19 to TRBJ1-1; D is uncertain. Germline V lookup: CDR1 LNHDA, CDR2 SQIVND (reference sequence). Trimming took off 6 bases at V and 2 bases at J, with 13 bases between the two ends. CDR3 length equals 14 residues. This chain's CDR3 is CASRKTGSNTEAFF. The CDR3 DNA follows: TGTGCCAGTAGGAAGACGGGTTCCAACACTGAAGCTTTCTTT.

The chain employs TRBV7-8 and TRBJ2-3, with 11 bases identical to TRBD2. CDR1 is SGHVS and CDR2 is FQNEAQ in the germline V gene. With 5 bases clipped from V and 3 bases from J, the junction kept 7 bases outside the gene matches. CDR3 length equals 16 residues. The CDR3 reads CASSLRLAGLTDTQYF. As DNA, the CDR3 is TGTGCCAGCAGCCTTCGACTAGCGGGGTTGACAGATACGCAGTATTTT.

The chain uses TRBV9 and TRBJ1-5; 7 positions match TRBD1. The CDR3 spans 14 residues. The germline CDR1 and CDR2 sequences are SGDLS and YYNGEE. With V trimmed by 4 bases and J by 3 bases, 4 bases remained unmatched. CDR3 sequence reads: CASSSGQNNQPQHF. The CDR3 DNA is TGTGCCAGCAGCTCGGGACAGAACAATCAGCCCCAGCATTTT.

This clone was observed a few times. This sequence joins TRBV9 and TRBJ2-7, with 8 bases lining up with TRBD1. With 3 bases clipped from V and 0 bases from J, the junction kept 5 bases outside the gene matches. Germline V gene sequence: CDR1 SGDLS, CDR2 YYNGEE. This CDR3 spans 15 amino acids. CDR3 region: CASSGQGPSSYEQYF. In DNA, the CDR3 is TGTGCCAGCAGCGGACAGGGGCCCAGCTCCTACGAGCAGTACTTC. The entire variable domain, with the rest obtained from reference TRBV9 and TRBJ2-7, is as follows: DSGVTQTPKHLITATGQRVTLRCSPRSGDLSVYWYQQSLDQGLQFLIQYYNGEERAKGNILERFSAQQFPDLHSELNLSSLELGDSALYFCASSGQGPSSYEQYFGPGTRLTVT.

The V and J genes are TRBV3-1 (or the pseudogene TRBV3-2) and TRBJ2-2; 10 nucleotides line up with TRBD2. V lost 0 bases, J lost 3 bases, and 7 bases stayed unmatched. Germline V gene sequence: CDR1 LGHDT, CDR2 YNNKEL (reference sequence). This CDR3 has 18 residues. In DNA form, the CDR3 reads TGTGCCAGCAGCCAAGAAGGCCTAGCGGGGGTTCACACCGGGGAGCTGTTTTTT. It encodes CASSQEGLAGVHTGELFF.

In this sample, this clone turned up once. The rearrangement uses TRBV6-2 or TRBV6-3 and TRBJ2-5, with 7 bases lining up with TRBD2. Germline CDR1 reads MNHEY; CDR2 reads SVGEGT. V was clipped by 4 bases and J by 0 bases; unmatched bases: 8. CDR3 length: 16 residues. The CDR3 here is CASSFSSGTNQETQYF. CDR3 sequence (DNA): TGTGCCAGCAGTTTCTCTTCCGGGACTAACCAAGAGACCCAGTACTTC.

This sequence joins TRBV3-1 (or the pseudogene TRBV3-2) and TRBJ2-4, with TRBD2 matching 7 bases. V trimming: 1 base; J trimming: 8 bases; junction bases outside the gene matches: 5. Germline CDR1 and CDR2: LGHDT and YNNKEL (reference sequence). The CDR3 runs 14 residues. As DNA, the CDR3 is TGTGCCAGCAGCCAAGGGACTAGTGCCTACATTCAGTACTTC. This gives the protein CASSQGTSAYIQYF.

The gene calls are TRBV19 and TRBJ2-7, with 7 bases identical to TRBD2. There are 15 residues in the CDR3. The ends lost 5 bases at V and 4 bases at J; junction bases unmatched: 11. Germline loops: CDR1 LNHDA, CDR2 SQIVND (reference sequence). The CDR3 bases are TGTGCCAGTAGTCCAGGGAGGGGTTTGGAATACGAGCAGTACTTC. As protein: CASSPGRGLEYEQYF.

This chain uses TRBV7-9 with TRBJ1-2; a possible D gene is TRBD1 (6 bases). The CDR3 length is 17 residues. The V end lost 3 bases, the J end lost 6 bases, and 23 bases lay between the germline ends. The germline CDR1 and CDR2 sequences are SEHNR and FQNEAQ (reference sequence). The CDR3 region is CASSFVQGAFYRNGYTF. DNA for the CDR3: TGTGCCAGCAGCTTTGTACAGGGTGCATTCTATCGAAATGGCTACACCTTC.

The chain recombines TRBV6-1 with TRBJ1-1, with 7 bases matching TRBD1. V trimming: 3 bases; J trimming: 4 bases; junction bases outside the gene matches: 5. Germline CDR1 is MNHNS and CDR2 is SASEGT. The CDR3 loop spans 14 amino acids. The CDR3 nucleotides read TGTGCCAGCAGTGACGACACAGGGGTCACTGAAGCTTTCTTT. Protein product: CASSDDTGVTEAFF.

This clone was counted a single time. The CDR3 is CASTSLAGGDNEQFF. The CDR3 DNA follows: TGTGCCAGCACCTCACTAGCGGGGGGGGACAATGAGCAGTTCTTC. This chain uses TRBV27 with TRBJ2-1; 13 bases agree with TRBD2. Germline V lookup: CDR1 MNHEY, CDR2 SMNVEV (reference sequence). The CDR3 is made up of 15 amino acids. Losses at the gene ends were 7 bases for V and 5 bases for J; bases not matched to a gene: 5.

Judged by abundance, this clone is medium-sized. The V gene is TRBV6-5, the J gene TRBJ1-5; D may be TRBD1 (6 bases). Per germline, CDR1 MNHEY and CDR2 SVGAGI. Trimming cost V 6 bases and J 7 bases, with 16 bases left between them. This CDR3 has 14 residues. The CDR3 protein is CASRTQQGTQPQHF. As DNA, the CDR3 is TGTGCCAGCAGAACCCAACAGGGTACGCAGCCCCAGCATTTT.

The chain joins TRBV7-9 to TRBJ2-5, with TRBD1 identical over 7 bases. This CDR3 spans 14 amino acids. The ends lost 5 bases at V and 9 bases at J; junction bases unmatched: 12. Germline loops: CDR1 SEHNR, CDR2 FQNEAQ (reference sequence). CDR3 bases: TGTGCCAGCAGCGAAACGACAGGGAGCCCCCCCCAGTACTTC. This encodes CASSETTGSPPQYF.

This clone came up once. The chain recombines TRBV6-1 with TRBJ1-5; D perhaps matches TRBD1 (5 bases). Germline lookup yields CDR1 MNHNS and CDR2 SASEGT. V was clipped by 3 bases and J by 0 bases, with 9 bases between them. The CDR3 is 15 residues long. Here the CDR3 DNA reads TGTGCCAGCAGTGATGGGACTTATAGCAATCAGCCCCAGCATTTT. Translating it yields CASSDGTYSNQPQHF.

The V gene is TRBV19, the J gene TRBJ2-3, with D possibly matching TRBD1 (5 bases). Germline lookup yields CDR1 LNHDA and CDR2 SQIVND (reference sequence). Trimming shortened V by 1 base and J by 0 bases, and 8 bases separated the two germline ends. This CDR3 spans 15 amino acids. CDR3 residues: CASSIATASTDTQYF. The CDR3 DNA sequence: TGTGCCAGTAGTATAGCGACAGCTAGCACAGATACGCAGTATTTT.

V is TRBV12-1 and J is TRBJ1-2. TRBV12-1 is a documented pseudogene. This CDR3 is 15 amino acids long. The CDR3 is CASTNREGRGFGYTF. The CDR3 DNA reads TGTGCCAGCACCAACCGGGAGGGACGGGGTTTTGGCTACACCTTC.

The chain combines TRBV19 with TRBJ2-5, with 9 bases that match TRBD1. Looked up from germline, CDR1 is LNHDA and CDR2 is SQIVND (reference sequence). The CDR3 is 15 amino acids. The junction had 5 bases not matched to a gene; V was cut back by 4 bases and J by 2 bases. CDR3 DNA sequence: TGTGCCAGTAGTAGATCGGACAGGGGACAAGAGACCCAGTACTTC. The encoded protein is CASSRSDRGQETQYF.

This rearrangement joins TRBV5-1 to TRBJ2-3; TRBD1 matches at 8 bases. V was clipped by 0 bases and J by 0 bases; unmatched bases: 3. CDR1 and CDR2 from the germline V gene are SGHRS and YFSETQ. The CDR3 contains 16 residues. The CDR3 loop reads CASSLGTGFSTDTQYF. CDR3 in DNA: TGCGCCAGCAGCTTGGGGACAGGGTTCAGCACAGATACGCAGTATTTT.

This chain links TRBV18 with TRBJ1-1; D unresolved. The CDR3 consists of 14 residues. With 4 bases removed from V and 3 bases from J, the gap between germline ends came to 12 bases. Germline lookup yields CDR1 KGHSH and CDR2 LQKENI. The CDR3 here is CASSQNPGDTEAFF. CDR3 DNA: TGTGCCAGCTCACAAAACCCCGGGGACACTGAAGCTTTCTTT. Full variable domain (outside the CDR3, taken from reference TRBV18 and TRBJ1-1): NAGVMQNPRHLVRRRGQEARLRCSPMKGHSHVYWYRQLPEEGLKFMVYLQKENIIDESGMPKERFSAEFPKEGPSILRIQQVVRGDSAAYFCASSQNPGDTEAFFGQGTRLTVV.

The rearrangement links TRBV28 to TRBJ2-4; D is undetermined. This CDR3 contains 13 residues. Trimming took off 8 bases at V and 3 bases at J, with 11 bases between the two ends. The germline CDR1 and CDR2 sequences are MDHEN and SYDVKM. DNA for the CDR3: TGTGCCAGCTCGACGGCGGACAAAAACATTCAGTACTTC. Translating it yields CASSTADKNIQYF.

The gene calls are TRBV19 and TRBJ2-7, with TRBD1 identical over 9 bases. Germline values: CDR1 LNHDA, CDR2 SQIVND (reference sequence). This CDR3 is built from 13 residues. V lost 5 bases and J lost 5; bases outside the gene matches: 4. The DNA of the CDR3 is TGTGCCAGTAGTGGTACAGGGGGCGACGAGCAGTACTTC. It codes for CASSGTGGDEQYF.